The clone carrying this TCR beta chain was detected many times. Its specificity is not known. Trimming pared 5 bases from V and 6 bases from J, leaving 14 bases between. CDR1 is SEHNR and CDR2 is FQNEAQ in the germline V gene (reference sequence). This CDR3 spans 14 amino acids. The source of the sample is a study of neurological immune-mediated disorders. Regarding time point: longitudinal time-point 1 (baseline). The cDNA was synthesized by 5'RACE incorporating 10-nucleotide random UMIs. Sequencing runs each generated in excess of 190 million TCR-beta sequences derived from 15-18 subjects. TCRdb redid the calling of the 5' RACE reads with MiXCR, one entry per CDR3 protein. The data hold around 71,000 distinct CDR3 sequences, with about an eighth observed a single time. Study findings and constraints: Sharing of CDR3 amino acid sequences among expanded clones across subjects was absent, suggesting private repertoires in all groups. Multiple sclerosis, the disease with the least TCR clonal expansion, fell below healthy controls, whereas HTLV-1-associated myelopathy showed the most.

The sequence derives from a female donor with HTLV-1-associated myelopathy (HAM/TSP). Sequencing input: PBMCs. The chain is built from TRBV7-9 and TRBJ2-1, with D perhaps TRBD1 or TRBD2 (5 bases each). The CDR3 reads CASSTMGVANEQFF. CDR3 nucleotide sequence: TGTGCCAGCAGCACCATGGGGGTGGCCAATGAGCAGTTCTTC.